This T cell receptor (beta chain) was captured by sequencing in a study of blood T cells in healthy people across ages. A second PCR, run for about 7 to 11 cycles, used a sample-barcoded 5' primer plus a J-beta primer mix. TCRdb fed the 5' RACE reads into MiXCR, producing one record per CDR3 protein. The table records about 1.4 million distinct CDR3 sequences, 45% to 70% of them present only once. This clonotype appeared a few times. Its antigen remains unknown. Germline V gene sequence: CDR1 LGHDT, CDR2 YNNKEL (reference sequence). CDR3 size: 15 residues. Trimming cost V 6 bases and J 4 bases, with 18 bases left between them. Overall study results and limits: More naive CD4+ cells and higher diversity were found in long-lived than in aged donors. Unsorted PBMCs blocked a conclusive comparison of naive and antigen-experienced cells. Older individuals had lower TCR beta diversity per million T cells (the decline was roughly linear).

The TCR originated in a man between 18 and 35 years old in good health. The sequenced material came from blood. The J gene is TRBJ2-5, the V gene TRBV3-1; tentative D call: TRBD1 (5 bases). The CDR3 DNA is TGTGCCAGCAGTCTTAAGGGGCAATCGTTAGAGACCCAGTACTTC. It yields the protein CASSLKGQSLETQYF.